Sequencing of this T cell receptor (beta chain) was carried out in a study of OX40 agonist ivuxolimab in advanced cancers. Looking at the study overall: Ivuxolimab was an agonistic, fully human IgG2 monoclonal antibody directed against OX40 (CD134), a costimulatory receptor. Partial responses occurred in three dose-escalation patients: two with cutaneous melanoma and one with hepatocellular carcinoma. The dose-escalation cohort was roughly 80% male with a mean age of approximately 60 years, ranging from roughly 20 to 80. Of the roughly 50 dose-escalation patients, hepatocellular carcinoma was present in about 20, melanoma in roughly 15, renal cell carcinoma in 9 and head and neck cancer in 9. Prior anti-PD-1, anti-PD-L1 or anti-CTLA-4 therapy was permitted, and approximately 40% of dose-escalation patients had received checkpoint inhibitors. Peripheral TCRbeta sequencing aimed to test whether ivuxolimab altered TCR sequence diversity and caused clonal T-cell expansion. The paper reports the monotherapy dose-escalation portion (N ≈ 50 patients) of the phase I ivuxolimab trial. Intravenous ivuxolimab was administered to patients every 2 weeks at six dose levels: 0.01, 0.1, 0.3, 1.5, 3 and 10 mg/kg. The study at large found these results: In the 0.1-3.0 mg/kg groups, partial responders had among the lowest normalized peripheral clonal expansion, particularly in CD8+ T cells. After ivuxolimab, expanded clones were on average more numerous among CD8+ T cells than among CD4+ T cells. The antigen specificity of the peripheral T cells that underwent clonal expansion was not determined. At doses of 0.1 to 3.0 mg/kg, clonal expansion of both CD4+ and CD8+ T cells in blood was seen between baseline and week 6. Low levels of normalized T-cell clonal expansion were also seen in some nonresponding patients.

This clone was seen a few times. What this receptor recognizes is not known. Within one base of it there is no much larger clone, and no base qualities were kept. Patients with autoimmune disease history or receiving systemic immunosuppression were excluded from the trial. Peripheral blood for TCR sequencing was collected from all dose cohorts at baseline, on cycle 4 day 1, and on cycle 7 day 1. Samples were obtained from an open-label, multicenter, first-in-human phase I dose-escalation trial of ivuxolimab. Adults with locally advanced or metastatic head and neck squamous cell, hepatocellular, melanoma or renal cell carcinoma were enrolled in the trial. CD4+ and CD8+ T cells were sorted separately from peripheral blood before TCR sequencing. Genomic DNA was extracted from sorted cells for sequencing of the TCRbeta CDR3 region. The immunoSEQ Assay was used for sequencing of TCRbeta CDR3 regions. TCRdb took this table from immuneACCESS and kept in-frame rearrangements with V and J called. Such tables lack part of the clones; where checked against another copy, unresolved V genes explain under half of the gap, and the rest is unexplained. This sample is represented by about 120,000 clones; 85% to 90% of them were singletons. The biggest ten clones account for 0.5% to 0.7% of the sample.

Spanning cysteine to phenylalanine, the CDR3 consists of 14 amino acids. Only the CDR3 DNA is retained, 42 bases long and in frame from the first base. The V and J ends are trimmed by 0 bases and 6 bases, leaving 11 bases between them. CDR1 and CDR2, looked up from the germline V gene (reference sequence), are MNHNY and SVGAGI. The sequencing here drew on CD4+ or CD8+ T cells sorted from blood, taken in a trial of the OX40 agonist ivuxolimab. The chain couples TRBV6-6 to TRBJ1-2, and TRBD1 may be the D gene, going by 5 matching bases. This sequence originates from an adult with an advanced solid tumor such as melanoma, head and neck, liver or kidney cancer. The DNA is TGTGCCAGCAGTTACTCTAGCCGGGGGGATGGCTACACCTTC. Its translation reads: CASSYSSRGDGYTF.